Below are 8 T cell receptor beta chains sequenced from a single sample in a study of T cell responses to AZD1222 COVID-19 vaccine. Profiling relied on immunoSEQ multiplex PCR, and the TCRdb table lists in-frame clones only, not all of them. The sample includes about 140,000 clones, around 90% of them seen just once. The source was peripheral blood, collected 28 days after the second AZD1222 dose. The receptors were gathered from an adult who received the AZD1222 COVID-19 vaccine.

The rearrangement joins TRBV6-6 to TRBJ1-2; D is uncertain. V dropped 0 bases and J dropped 3 bases, with 11 bases sitting between them. The CDR3 has 15 residues. The germline V gene encodes CDR1 MNHNY and CDR2 SVGAGI (reference sequence). CDR3 sequence: CASSYSITVDYGYTF. The DNA of the CDR3 is TGTGCCAGCAGTTACTCGATAACGGTGGACTATGGCTACACCTTC.

The genes are TRBV7-9 and TRBJ2-6, with TRBD1 matching over 7 bases. V lost 3 bases and J lost 4; bases outside the gene matches: 6. The CDR3 is 16 residues long. Germline V gene lookup returns CDR1 SEHNR and CDR2 FQNEAQ (reference sequence). The CDR3 DNA is TGTGCCAGCAGCTTTGAGGGGGCTATGGGGGCCAACGTCCTGACTTTC. It codes for CASSFEGAMGANVLTF.

The chain is built from TRBV3-1 (or the pseudogene TRBV3-2) and TRBJ1-6; TRBD1 might be the D (5 bases). The germline gives CDR1 LGHDT, CDR2 YNNKEL (reference sequence). Trimming shortened V by 1 base and J by 10 bases, and 5 bases separated the two germline ends. The CDR3 is made up of 12 amino acids. In nucleotides, the CDR3 is TGTGCCAGCAGCCAAGGGGACTCACCCCTCCACTTT. This gives the protein CASSQGDSPLHF.

V gene TRBV6-5 combines with J gene TRBJ1-1; possibly TRBD1 for D (5 bases). Germline values: CDR1 MNHEY, CDR2 SVGAGI. V was pared by 8 bases and J by 0 bases, with 13 bases between. The CDR3 has 14 residues. CDR3 protein: CASVRQIMNTEAFF. The CDR3 DNA sequence: TGTGCCAGCGTTCGACAGATAATGAACACTGAAGCTTTCTTT.

The J gene is TRBJ2-2, the V gene TRBV12-3 or TRBV12-4; D not resolved. V was shortened by 1 base and J by 8 bases, with 2 bases between the two germline ends. The CDR3 contains 11 residues. The CDR3 DNA follows: TGTGCCAGCAGTTTAGAAGGGGAGCTGTTTTTT. Protein product: CASSLEGELFF.

The CDR3 loop reads CASSLDRGYTF. In nucleotides, the CDR3 is TGTGCCAGCAGCCTGGACCGTGGCTACACCTTC. The rearrangement links TRBV5-6 to TRBJ1-2; D unclear. CDR1 is SGHDT and CDR2 is YYEEEE in the germline V gene. Trimming removed 4 bases at V and 7 bases at J, with 8 bases between. This CDR3 has 11 amino acids. Using reference TRBV5-6 and TRBJ1-2 for the parts outside the CDR3, the full variable domain is DAGVTQSPTHLIKTRGQQVTLRCSPKSGHDTVSWYQQALGQGPQFIFQYYEEEERQRGNFPDRFSGHQFPNYSSELNVNALLLGDSALYLCASSLDRGYTFGSGTRLTVV.

Regarding this clone: Distinct nucleotide sequences in the sample also encode this CDR3. The chain recombines TRBV5-6 with TRBJ2-7; D gene unclear. Trimming took 5 bases from V and 2 from J, leaving 5 bases between them. The CDR3 totals 11 residues. In germline, CDR1 is SGHDT, CDR2 YYEEEE. CDR3 sequence: CASRGTYEQYF. The DNA of the CDR3 is TGTGCCAGCAGGGGAACCTACGAGCAGTACTTC.

The rearrangement uses TRBV30 and TRBJ2-2, with D possibly TRBD1 on 5 matching bases. Germline V lookup: CDR1 GTSNPN, CDR2 SVGIG (reference sequence). The V end lost 5 bases, the J end lost 2 bases, and 9 bases lay between the germline ends. The CDR3 covers 13 residues. CDR3 sequence reads: CAWCQGNTGELFF. The CDR3 bases are TGTGCCTGGTGCCAGGGAAACACCGGGGAGCTGTTTTTT.